One and the same sample provided the 11 T cell receptor beta chains below, sequenced in a study of T-cell memory formation after mild COVID-19. TCRdb itself ran the 5' RACE reads through MiXCR, one entry per CDR3 protein. The sample has just under 550,000 distinct CDR3 sequences, roughly 20% seen once. Sequencing input: PBMCs or a T cell subset sorted from them (not recorded which). The receptors here all came from an adult woman who had mild COVID-19 (a few samples of this study predate the infection). Cell type and time point are not known.

This clonotype was counted between two and nine times. V and J are TRBV10-2 and TRBJ2-2, with D possibly matching TRBD1 (5 bases). CDR1 and CDR2 (germline): WSHSY, SAAADI. This CDR3 has 14 amino acids. With 2 bases removed from V and 5 bases from J, the gap between germline ends came to 9 bases. The CDR3 nucleotides read TGCGCCAGCAGTGAGCCTCAGGGAACCGGGGAGCTGTTTTTT. Amino acid sequence: CASSEPQGTGELFF.

This clonotype occurred a few times. The rearrangement uses TRBV7-2 and TRBJ2-2; 13 nucleotides align to TRBD2. CDR3 length: 19 residues. Germline loops: CDR1 SGHTA, CDR2 FQGNSA. V shed 1 base and J 1 base; nucleotides not matched to a gene: 6. The CDR3 DNA is TGTGCCAGCAGCTTAGTTCGTACTAGCGGGAGGGGGAACACCGGGGAGCTGTTTTTT. Its protein product is CASSLVRTSGRGNTGELFF.

CDR3 protein: CASSSRGAHYGYTF. CDR3 nucleotides: TGTGCCAGCAGTTCCAGGGGGGCTCACTATGGCTACACCTTC. This chain joins TRBV6-5 and TRBJ1-2; 7 bases align to TRBD1. The V and J ends lost 4 bases and 3 bases, in that order; junction bases with no gene match: 5. Per germline, CDR1 MNHEY and CDR2 SVGAGI. The CDR3 runs 14 residues.

This clonotype has a handful of counts. The V call is TRBV5-1, the J call TRBJ1-1; D not resolved. CDR3 size: 13 residues. In germline, CDR1 is SGHRS, CDR2 YFSETQ. Trimming pared 4 bases from V and 3 bases from J, leaving 10 bases between. The CDR3, as DNA: TGCGCCAGCAGCCCACCCGAGGACACTGAAGCTTTCTTT. Amino acid sequence: CASSPPEDTEAFF.

V gene TRBV6-5 combines with J gene TRBJ2-1; D not certain. This CDR3 is 14 amino acids long. The V and J ends lost 6 bases and 2 bases respectively, with 11 bases between them. Germline CDR1 MNHEY, CDR2 SVGAGI. The chain's CDR3 is CASRDGSPYNEQFF. CDR3 bases: TGTGCCAGCAGGGACGGGTCTCCCTACAATGAGCAGTTCTTC.

This clonotype was counted a few times. The chain is built from TRBV5-1 and TRBJ2-7; D possibly corresponds to TRBD1 (6 bases). Trimming removed 0 bases from V and 3 bases from J, with 13 bases in between. CDR3 size: 15 residues. Germline V lookup: CDR1 SGHRS, CDR2 YFSETQ. CDR3 sequence (DNA): TGCGCCAGCAGCTTGGGACAGGTTGGAGGCTACGAGCAGTACTTC. It specifies CASSLGQVGGYEQYF. Complete variable domain (other parts from reference TRBV5-1 and TRBJ2-7): KAGVTQTPRYLIKTRGQQVTLSCSPISGHRSVSWYQQTPGQGLQFLFEYFSETQRNKGNFPGRFSGRQFSNSRSEMNVSTLELGDSALYLCASSLGQVGGYEQYFGPGTRLTVT.

The J gene is TRBJ2-1, the V gene TRBV5-1; D not certain. Germline CDR1 and CDR2: SGHRS and YFSETQ. V lost 6 bases, J lost 4 bases, and 17 bases lay in between. This CDR3 has 15 amino acids. CDR3 sequence reads: CASTTDPANYNEQFF. CDR3 nucleotide sequence: TGCGCCAGCACCACGGATCCGGCCAATTACAATGAGCAGTTCTTC.

The chain joins TRBV12-3 or TRBV12-4 to TRBJ1-4; TRBD1 matches at 9 bases. The CDR3 covers 14 residues. The trim removed 6 bases at V and 7 bases at J, leaving 6 bases unmatched. The CDR3 is CASSHDRGSEKLFF. CDR3 coding DNA: TGTGCCAGCAGCCACGACAGGGGGTCTGAAAAACTGTTTTTT.

This sequence joins TRBV12-3 or TRBV12-4 and TRBJ1-5, with D hard to call. This CDR3 comprises 13 residues. Trimming left V 7 bases short and J 1 base short, with 8 bases between. CDR3: CASNKDSNQPQHF. Written as DNA, the CDR3 is TGTGCCAGCAATAAGGACAGCAATCAGCCCCAGCATTTT.

V gene TRBV19 combines with J gene TRBJ2-5; no firm D call. The CDR3 extends over 13 amino acids. V was cut by 3 bases and J by 2 bases, with 7 bases left in between. The germline gives CDR1 LNHDA, CDR2 SQIVND (reference sequence). The DNA for the CDR3 is TGTGCCAGTAGTATTTCCAGACAAGAGACCCAGTACTTC. As protein: CASSISRQETQYF.

This clonotype occurred a few times. A much larger clone lies one base from this, so it may be a read error. This rearrangement joins TRBV19 to TRBJ2-6, with no clear D. Germline values: CDR1 LNHDA, CDR2 SQIVND (reference sequence). The CDR3 is 12 residues long. Between the trimmed V and J ends, which lost 8 bases and 0 bases, there was a span of 2 bases. This chain's CDR3 is CASDSGANVLTF. The DNA for the CDR3 is TGTGCCAGTGACTCTGGGGCCAACGTCCTGACTTTC.